This TCR beta chain was observed in a study of radiation and T cells in renal cell carcinoma. Study findings and constraints: No pretreatment tumor biopsies were available for baseline clonotypes. In blood, top tumor clones expanded by 2 weeks, shrinking by 4.

To note about this clone: Its antigen is currently unknown.

Described time point: blood 4 weeks post-SBRT, at nephrectomy. The treatment was: 15 Gy SBRT to primary tumor, nephrectomy 4 weeks later. After SBRT, blood was collected at 2 and 4 weeks, plus baseline. The CDR3 totals 15 residues. Germline V gives CDR1 MGHDK, CDR2 SYGVNS. The trim removed 2 bases at V and 4 bases at J, leaving 6 bases unmatched. Measured with immunoSEQ multiplex PCR; TCRdb has only the in-frame clones, and not every one. The sample shows approximately 170,000 clones, roughly 90% of them seen only once. This chain joins TRBV25-1 and TRBJ2-3, with TRBD1 matching 7 bases. This TCR was recovered from a woman aged 45-65 years with renal cell carcinoma. The source was blood, collected from a patient whose treatment included radiotherapy and nephrectomy. CDR3 residues: CASSEEGGLADTQYF. CDR3 nucleotides: TGTGCCAGCAGTGAAGAAGGGGGCCTAGCAGATACGCAGTATTTT.